Sequencing of this TCR beta chain was carried out in a study of T cell clonotyping in hematopoietic cell transplantation. Findings and limits, study-wide: Higher Inverse Simpson Index values in graft donor and pretransplant recipient predicted broader posttransplant TCR diversity. At the given depth, recipient repertoires were over 97% de novo clonotypes. Recipient TCR diversity dropped after transplant; expanded clonotypes rose from day 30 to 180.

As regards this clone: What it recognizes is unknown.

Produced via immunoSEQ multiplex PCR; TCRdb's table is partial and in-frame only. The sample has more than 7,500 clones, approximately 97% seen once. Blood collection times were about day -28 and days 30, 100, 180 posttransplant. Germline V gene lookup returns CDR1 SGHAT and CDR2 FQDESV (reference sequence). The ends lost 1 base at V and 7 bases at J; junction bases unmatched: 15. This CDR3 region has 18 residues. This chain connects TRBV11-1 to TRBJ1-3, with 8 bases aligning to TRBD1. The sequencing here drew on peripheral blood mononuclear cells, taken 100 days after allogeneic stem cell transplant. The source is a male patient over 55 who had an allogeneic stem cell transplant from a related donor, so the T cells may come from the graft donor. Some clones in this sample may be carry-over from other donors' samples. The CDR3 region has the DNA TGTGCCAGCAGCTTAGGAGACAGGGGACCCGGCCGAGATAACACCATATATTTT. Protein: CASSLGDRGPGRDNTIYF.